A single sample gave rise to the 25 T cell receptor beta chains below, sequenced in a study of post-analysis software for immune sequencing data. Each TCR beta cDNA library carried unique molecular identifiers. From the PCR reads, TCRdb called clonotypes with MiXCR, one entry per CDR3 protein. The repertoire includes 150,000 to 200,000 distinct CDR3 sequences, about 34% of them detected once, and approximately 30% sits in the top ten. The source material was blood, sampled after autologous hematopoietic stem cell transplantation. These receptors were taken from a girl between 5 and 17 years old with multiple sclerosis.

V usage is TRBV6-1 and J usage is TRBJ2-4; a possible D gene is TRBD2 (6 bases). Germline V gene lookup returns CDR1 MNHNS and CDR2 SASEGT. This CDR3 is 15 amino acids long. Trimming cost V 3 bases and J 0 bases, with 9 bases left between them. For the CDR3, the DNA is TGTGCCAGCAGTGACGGGAGAATAGCCAAAAACATTCAGTACTTC. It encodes CASSDGRIAKNIQYF.

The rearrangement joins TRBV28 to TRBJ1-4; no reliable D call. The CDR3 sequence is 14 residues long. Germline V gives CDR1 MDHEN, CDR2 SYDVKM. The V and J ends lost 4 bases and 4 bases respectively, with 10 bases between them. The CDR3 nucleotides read TGTGCCAGCAGTTCCCCAACAGTTAATGAAAAACTGTTTTTT. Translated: CASSSPTVNEKLFF. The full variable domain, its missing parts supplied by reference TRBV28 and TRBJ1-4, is DVKVTQSSRYLVKRTGEKVFLECVQDMDHENMFWYRQDPGLGLRLIYFSYDVKMKEKGDIPEGYSVSREKKERFSLILESASTNQTSMYLCASSSPTVNEKLFFGSGTQLSVL.

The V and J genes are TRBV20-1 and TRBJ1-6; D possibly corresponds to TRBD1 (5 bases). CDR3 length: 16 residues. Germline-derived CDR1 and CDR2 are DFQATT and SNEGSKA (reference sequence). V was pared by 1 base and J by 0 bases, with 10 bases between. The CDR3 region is CSARAPGSSYNSPLHF. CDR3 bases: TGCAGTGCTAGAGCACCAGGGAGCTCCTATAATTCACCCCTCCACTTT.

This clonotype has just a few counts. CDR3 region: CSAHGTSGIYEQYF. CDR3 DNA sequence: TGCAGTGCTCACGGGACTAGCGGGATCTACGAGCAGTACTTC. The chain recombines TRBV20-1 with TRBJ2-7; 13 bases map to TRBD2. Per the germline V gene, CDR1 is DFQATT and CDR2 is SNEGSKA (reference sequence). The length of the CDR3 is 14 residues. The V gene end was trimmed by 5 bases and the J gene end by 3 bases; junction bases not matched to a gene: 4.

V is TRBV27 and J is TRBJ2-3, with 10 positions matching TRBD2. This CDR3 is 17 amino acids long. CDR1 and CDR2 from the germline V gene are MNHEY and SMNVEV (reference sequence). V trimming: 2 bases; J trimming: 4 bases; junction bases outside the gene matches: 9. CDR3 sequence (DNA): TGTGCCAGCAGTTTAATCCTAGCGGGAGCCCCGGCAGATACGCAGTATTTT. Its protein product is CASSLILAGAPADTQYF.

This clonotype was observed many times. CDR3 nucleotides: TGTGCCAGCAGCTTAGCGGACAGAATTCAGTACTTC. This translates into CASSLADRIQYF. The chain employs TRBV7-8 and TRBJ2-4, with TRBD1 as a possible D gene (6 bases). The germline CDR1 and CDR2 sequences are SGHVS and FQNEAQ. CDR3 length equals 12 residues. The germline V and J ends were trimmed by 0 bases and 10 bases, with 7 bases remaining between them.

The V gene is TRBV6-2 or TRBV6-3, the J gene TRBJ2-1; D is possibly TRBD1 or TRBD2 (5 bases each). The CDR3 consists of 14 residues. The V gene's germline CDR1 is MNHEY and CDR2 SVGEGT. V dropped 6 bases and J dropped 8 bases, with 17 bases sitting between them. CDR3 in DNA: TGTGCCAGCAGGCGGTCAGGTGGGGGTGATGAGCAGTTCTTC. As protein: CASRRSGGGDEQFF.

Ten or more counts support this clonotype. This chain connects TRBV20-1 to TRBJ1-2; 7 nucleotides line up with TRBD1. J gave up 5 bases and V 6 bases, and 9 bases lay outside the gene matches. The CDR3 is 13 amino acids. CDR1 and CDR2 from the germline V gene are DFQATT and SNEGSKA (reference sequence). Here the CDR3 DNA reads TGCAGTGCATTCGACAGGGATGATTATGGCTACACCTTC. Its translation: CSAFDRDDYGYTF.

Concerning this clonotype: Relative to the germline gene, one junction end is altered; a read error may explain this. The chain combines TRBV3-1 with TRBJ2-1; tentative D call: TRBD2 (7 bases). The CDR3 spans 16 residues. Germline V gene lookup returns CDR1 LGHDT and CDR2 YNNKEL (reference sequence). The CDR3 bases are TGTGCCAGCAGCCAAGGGGGGGCTAGCGGTACCTACGAGCAGGACTTC. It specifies CASSQGGASGTYEQDF.

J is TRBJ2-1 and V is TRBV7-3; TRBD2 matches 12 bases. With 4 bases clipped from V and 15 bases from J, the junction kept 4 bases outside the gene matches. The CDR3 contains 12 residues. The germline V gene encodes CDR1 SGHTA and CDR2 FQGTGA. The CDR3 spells CASSSSGRVLFF. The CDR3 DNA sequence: TGTGCCAGCAGCTCTAGCGGGAGGGTACTGTTCTTC.

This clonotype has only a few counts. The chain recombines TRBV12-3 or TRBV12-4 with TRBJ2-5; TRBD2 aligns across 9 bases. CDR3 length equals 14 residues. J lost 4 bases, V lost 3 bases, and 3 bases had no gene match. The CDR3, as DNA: TGTGCCAGCAGTTTGGATAGCGGGGGAGAGACCCAGTACTTC. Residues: CASSLDSGGETQYF.

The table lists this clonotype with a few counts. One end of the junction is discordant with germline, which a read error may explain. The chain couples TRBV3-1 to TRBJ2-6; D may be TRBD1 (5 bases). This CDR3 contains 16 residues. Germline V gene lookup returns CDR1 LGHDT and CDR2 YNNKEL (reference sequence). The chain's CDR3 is CASSSRRFAGANVRTF. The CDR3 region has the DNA TGTGCCAGCAGCTCAAGAAGGTTCGCTGGGGCCAACGTCCGGACTTTC.

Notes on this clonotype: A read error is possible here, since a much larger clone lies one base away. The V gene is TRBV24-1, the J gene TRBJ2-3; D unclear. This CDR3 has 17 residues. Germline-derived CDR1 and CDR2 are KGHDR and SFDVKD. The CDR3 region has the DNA TGTGCCACCAGTTATTTGCCGAATCAAAGGAAAACAGATACGCAGTATTTT. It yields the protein CATSYLPNQRKTDTQYF.

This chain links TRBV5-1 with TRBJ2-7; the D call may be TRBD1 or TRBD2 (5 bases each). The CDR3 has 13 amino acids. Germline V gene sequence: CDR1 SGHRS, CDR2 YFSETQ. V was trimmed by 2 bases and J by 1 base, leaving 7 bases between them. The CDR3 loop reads CASSFGTSYEQYF. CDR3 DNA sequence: TGCGCCAGCAGCTTCGGGACGTCCTACGAGCAGTACTTC.

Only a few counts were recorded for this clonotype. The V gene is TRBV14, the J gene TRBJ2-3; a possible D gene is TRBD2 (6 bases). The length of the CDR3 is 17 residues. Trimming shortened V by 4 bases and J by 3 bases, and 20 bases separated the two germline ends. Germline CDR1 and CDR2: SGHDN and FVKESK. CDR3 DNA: TGTGCCAGCAGCCCGAGGCTTGGAGGGAGGATGACAGATACGCAGTATTTT. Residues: CASSPRLGGRMTDTQYF.

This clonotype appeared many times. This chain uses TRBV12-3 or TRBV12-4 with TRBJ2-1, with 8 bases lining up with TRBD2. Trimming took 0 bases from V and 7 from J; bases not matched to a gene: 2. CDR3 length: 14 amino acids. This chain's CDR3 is CASSLAASGNEQFF. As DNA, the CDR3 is TGTGCCAGCAGTTTAGCGGCTAGCGGGAATGAGCAGTTCTTC.

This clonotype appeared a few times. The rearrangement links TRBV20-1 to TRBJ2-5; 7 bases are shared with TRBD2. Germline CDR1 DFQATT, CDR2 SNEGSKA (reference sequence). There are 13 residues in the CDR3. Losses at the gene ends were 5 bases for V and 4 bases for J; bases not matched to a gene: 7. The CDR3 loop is CSAGGGNGETQYF. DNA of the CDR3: TGCAGTGCTGGGGGGGGTAACGGAGAGACCCAGTACTTC.

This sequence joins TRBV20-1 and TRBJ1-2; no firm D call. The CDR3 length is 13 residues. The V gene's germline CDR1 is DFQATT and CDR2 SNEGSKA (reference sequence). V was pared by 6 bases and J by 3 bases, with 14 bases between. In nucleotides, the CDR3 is TGCAGTGCCAGAAACCGTGGCGACTATGGCTACACCTTC. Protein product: CSARNRGDYGYTF.

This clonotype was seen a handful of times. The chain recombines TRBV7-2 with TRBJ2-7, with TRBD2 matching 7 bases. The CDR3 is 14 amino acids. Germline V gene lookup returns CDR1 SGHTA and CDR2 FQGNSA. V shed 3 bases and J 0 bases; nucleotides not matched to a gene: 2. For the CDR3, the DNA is TGTGCCAGCAGCTTCTGGACTAGCTCCTACGAGCAGTACTTC. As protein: CASSFWTSSYEQYF.

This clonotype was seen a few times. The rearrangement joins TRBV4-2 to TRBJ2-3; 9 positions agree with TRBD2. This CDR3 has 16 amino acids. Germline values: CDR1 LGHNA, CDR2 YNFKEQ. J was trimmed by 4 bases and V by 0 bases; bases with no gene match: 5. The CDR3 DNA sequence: TGTGCCAGCAGCCAAGAAGGCGGGAGGGGTTCAGATACGCAGTATTTT. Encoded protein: CASSQEGGRGSDTQYF.

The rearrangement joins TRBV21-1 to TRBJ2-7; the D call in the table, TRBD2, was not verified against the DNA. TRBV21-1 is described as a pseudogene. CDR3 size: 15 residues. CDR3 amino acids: CASGGPGLAGYEQYF. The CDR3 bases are TGTGCCAGCGGAGGGCCGGGACTAGCGGGATACGAGCAGTACTTC.

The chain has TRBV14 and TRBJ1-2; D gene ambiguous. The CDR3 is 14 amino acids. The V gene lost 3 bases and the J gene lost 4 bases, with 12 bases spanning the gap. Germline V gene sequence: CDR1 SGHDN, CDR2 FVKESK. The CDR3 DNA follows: TGTGCCAGCAGCCAGGGGAACGGGTTCTATGGCTACACCTTC. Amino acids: CASSQGNGFYGYTF.

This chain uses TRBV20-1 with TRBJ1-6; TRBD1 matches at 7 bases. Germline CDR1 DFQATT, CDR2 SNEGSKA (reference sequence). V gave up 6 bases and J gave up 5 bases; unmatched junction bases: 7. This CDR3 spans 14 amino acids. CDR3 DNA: TGCAGTGCCCAGGGACAGCCGGATAATTCACCCCTCCACTTT. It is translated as CSAQGQPDNSPLHF.

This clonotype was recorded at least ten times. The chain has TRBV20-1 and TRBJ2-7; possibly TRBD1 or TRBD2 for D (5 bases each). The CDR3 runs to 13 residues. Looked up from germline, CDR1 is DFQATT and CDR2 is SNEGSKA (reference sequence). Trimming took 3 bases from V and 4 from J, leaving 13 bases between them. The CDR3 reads CSASPPGGYEQYF. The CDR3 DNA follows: TGCAGTGCTAGCCCCCCTGGGGGTTACGAGCAGTACTTC.

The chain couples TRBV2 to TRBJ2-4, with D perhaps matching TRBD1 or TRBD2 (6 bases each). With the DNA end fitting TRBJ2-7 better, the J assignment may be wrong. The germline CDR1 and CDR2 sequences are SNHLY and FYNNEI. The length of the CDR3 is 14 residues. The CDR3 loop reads CASSPIGGTYEQYF. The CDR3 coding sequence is TGTGCCAGCAGCCCGATAGGGGGGACTTACGAGCAGTACTTC.